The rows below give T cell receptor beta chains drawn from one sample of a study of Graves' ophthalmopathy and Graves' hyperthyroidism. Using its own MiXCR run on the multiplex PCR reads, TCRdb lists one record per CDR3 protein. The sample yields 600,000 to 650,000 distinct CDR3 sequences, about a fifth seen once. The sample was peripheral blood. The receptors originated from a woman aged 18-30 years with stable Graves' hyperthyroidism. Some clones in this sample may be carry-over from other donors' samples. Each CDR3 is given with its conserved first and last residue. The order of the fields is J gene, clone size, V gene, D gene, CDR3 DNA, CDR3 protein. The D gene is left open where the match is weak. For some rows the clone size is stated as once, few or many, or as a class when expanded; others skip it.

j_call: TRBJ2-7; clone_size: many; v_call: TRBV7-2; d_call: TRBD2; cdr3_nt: TGTGCCAGCAGCTTAAGGCTAGCGGGGCAGTACTTC; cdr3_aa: CASSLRLAGQYF
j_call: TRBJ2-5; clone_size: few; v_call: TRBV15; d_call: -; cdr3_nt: TGTGCCACCAGCAGAGGGACCCCTTCGGTACAAGAGACCCAGTACTTC; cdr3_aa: CATSRGTPSVQETQYF
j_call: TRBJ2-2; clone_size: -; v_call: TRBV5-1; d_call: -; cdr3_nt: TGCGCCAGCAGCTTCTTGGGGGGCACCGGGGAGCTGTTTTTT; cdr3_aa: CASSFLGGTGELFF
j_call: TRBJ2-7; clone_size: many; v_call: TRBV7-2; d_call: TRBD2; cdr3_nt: TGTGCCAGCAGCTTAGCGGGCGGGAGGGCTCGAGAGCAGTACTTC; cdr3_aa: CASSLAGGRAREQYF
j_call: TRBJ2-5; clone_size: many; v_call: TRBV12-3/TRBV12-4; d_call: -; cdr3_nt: TGTGCCAGCAGTTTATCGCCAGTCCAAGAGACCCAGTACTTC; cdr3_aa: CASSLSPVQETQYF
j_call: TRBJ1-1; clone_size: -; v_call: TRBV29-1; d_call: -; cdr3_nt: TGCAGCGTTGTACGGTGCGGATACAACACTGAAGCTTTCTTT; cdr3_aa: CSVVRCGYNTEAFF
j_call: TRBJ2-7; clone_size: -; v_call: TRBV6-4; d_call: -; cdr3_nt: TGTGCCAGCAGTGCACTCAGAGGACTACCCCTAGGTCAGGAGAGCTCCTACGAGCAGTACTTC; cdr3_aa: CASSALRGLPLGQESSYEQYF
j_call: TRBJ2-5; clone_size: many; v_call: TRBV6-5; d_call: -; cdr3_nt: TGTGCCAGCAGTTACTCGAGGGAGACCCAGTACTTC; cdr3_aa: CASSYSRETQYF
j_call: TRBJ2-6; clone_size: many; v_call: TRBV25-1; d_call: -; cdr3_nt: TGTGCCAGCAGCCCACCTGGGGTCTCTGGGGCCAACGTCCTGACTTTC; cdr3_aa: CASSPPGVSGANVLTF
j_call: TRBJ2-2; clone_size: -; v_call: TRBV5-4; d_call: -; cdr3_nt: TGTGCCTGCAGCTTGGGGGGCCTGAACACCGGGGAGCTGTTTTTT; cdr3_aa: CACSLGGLNTGELFF